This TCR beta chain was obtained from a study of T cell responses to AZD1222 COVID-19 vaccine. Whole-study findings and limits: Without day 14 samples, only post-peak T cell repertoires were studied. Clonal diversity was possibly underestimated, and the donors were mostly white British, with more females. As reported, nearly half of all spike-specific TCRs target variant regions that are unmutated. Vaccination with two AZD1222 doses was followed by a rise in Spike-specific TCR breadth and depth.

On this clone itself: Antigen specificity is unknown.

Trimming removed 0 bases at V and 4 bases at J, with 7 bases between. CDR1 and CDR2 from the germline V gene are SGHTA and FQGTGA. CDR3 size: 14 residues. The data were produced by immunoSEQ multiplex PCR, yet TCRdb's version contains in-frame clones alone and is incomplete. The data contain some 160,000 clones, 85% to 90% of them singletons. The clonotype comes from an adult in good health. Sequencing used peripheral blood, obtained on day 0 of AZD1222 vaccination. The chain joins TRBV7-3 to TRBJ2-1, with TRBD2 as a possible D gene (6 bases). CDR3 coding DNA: TGTGCCAGCAGCTTAACGGCGGGGTACAATGAGCAGTTCTTC. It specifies CASSLTAGYNEQFF.